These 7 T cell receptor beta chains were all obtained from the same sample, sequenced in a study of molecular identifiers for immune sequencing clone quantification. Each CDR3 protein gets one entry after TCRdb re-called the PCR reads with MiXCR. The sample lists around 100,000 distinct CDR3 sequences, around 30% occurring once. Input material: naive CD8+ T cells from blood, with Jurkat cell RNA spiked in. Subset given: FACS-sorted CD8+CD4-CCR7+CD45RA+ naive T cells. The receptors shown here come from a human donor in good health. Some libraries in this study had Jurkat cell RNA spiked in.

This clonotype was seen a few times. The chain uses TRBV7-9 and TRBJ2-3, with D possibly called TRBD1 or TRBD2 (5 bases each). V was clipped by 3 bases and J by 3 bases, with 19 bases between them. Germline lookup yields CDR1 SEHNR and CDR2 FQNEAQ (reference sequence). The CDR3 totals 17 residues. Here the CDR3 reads CASSFVTGTSGTDTQYF. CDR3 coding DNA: TGTGCCAGCAGCTTCGTGACCGGGACGAGTGGGACAGATACGCAGTATTTT.

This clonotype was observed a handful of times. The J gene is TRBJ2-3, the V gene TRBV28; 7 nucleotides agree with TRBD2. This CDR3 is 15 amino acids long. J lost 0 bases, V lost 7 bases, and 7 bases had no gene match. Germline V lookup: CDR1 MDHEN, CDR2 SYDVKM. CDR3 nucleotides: TGTGCCAGCATCCTAGCGGAGGGGAGCACAGATACGCAGTATTTT. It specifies CASILAEGSTDTQYF. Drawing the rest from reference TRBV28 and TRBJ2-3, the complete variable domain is DVKVTQSSRYLVKRTGEKVFLECVQDMDHENMFWYRQDPGLGLRLIYFSYDVKMKEKGDIPEGYSVSREKKERFSLILESASTNQTSMYLCASILAEGSTDTQYFGPGTRLTVL.

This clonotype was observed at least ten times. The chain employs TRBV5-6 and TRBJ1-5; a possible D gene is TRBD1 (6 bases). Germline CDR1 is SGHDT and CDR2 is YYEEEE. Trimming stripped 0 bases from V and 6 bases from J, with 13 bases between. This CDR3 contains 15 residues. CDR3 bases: TGTGCCAGCAGCTTGGGAGCAGGGGTATTTCAGCCCCAGCATTTT. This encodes CASSLGAGVFQPQHF.

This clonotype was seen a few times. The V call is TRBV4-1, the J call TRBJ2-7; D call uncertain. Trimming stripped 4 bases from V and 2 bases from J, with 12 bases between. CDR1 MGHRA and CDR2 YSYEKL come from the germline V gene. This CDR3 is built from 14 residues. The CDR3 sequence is CASSLSPGPYEQYF. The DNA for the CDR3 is TGCGCCAGCAGCCTTTCTCCGGGCCCCTACGAGCAGTACTTC.

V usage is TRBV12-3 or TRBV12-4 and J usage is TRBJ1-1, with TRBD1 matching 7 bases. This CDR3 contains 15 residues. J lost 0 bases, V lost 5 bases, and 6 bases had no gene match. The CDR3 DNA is TGTGCCAGCAGTAACCGACAGGGTCTGAACACTGAAGCTTTCTTT. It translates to CASSNRQGLNTEAFF.

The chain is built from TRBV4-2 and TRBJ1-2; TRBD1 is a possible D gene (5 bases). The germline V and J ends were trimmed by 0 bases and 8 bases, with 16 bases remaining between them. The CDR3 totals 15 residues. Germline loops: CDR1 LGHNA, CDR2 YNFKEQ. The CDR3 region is CASSQERGPSRGYTF. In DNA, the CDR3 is TGTGCCAGCAGCCAAGAAAGGGGACCCAGTCGGGGCTACACCTTC.

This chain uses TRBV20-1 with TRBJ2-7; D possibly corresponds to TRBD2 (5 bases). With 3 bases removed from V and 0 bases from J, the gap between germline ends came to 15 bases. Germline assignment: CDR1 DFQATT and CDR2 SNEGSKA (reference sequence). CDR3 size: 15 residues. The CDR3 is CSASLRGSSSYEQYF. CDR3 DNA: TGCAGTGCTAGTTTAAGAGGGAGTAGCTCCTACGAGCAGTACTTC.